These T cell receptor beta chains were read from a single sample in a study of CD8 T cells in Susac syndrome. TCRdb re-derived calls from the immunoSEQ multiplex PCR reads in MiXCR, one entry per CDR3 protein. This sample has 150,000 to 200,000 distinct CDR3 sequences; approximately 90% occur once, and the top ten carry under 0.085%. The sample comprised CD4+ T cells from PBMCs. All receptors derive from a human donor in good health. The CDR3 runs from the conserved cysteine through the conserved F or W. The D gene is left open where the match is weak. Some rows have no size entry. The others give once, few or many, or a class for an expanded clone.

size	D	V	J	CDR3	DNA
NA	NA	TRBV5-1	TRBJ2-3	CASSLGPSGGGTDTQYF	TGCGCCAGCAGCTTGGGTCCCTCGGGCGGGGGCACAGATACGCAGTATTTT
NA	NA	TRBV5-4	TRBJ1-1	CASLDRAGTNTEAFF	TGTGCCAGCTTAGACCGTGCAGGAACGAACACTGAAGCTTTCTTT
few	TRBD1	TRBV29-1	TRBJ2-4	CSVGTGASKNIQYF	TGCAGCGTTGGGACAGGGGCCTCCAAAAACATTCAGTACTTC
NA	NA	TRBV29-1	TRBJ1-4	CSVAPTNEKLFF	TGCAGCGTTGCGCCAACTAATGAAAAACTGTTTTTT
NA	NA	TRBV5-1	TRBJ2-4	CASSLAGRESQYF	TGCGCCAGCAGCTTGGCCGGGCGGGAAAGTCAGTACTTC
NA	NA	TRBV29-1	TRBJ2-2	CSVEAGYTGELFF	TGCAGCGTTGAAGCTGGGTACACCGGGGAGCTGTTTTTT
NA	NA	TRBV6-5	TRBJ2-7	CASSYRQGAYEQYF	TGTGCCAGCAGTTACAGGCAGGGAGCCTACGAGCAGTACTTC
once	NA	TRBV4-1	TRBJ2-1	CASSQVLGQANEQFF	TGCGCCAGCAGCCAAGTTTTGGGGCAGGCCAATGAGCAGTTCTTC
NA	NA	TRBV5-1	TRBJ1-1	CASSGTRITEAFF	TGCGCCAGCAGTGGGACGCGAATCACTGAAGCTTTCTTT
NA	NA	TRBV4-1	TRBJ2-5	CASSRGLLQETQYF	TGCGCCAGCAGTCGGGGACTTCTCCAAGAGACCCAGTACTTC
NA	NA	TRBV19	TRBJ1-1	CASSINDGDTEAFF	TGTGCCAGTAGTATCAACGACGGGGACACTGAAGCTTTCTTT
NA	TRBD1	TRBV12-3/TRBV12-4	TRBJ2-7	CASSFGAHRGGPYEQYF	TGTGCCAGCAGTTTTGGGGCCCACAGGGGCGGCCCCTACGAGCAGTACTTC
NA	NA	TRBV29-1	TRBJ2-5	CAYRPGETQYF	TGCGCTTACCGACCGGGAGAGACCCAGTACTTC
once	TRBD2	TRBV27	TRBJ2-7	CASSFAGDEQYF	TGTGCCAGCAGTTTCGCGGGGGATGAGCAGTACTTC
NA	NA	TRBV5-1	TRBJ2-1	CASSPRVSSSYNEQFF	TGCGCCAGCAGCCCCCGGGTCTCGAGCTCCTACAATGAGCAGTTCTTC
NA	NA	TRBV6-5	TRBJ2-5	CASSYRTSQETQYF	TGTGCCAGCAGTTACAGAACCTCCCAAGAGACCCAGTACTTC
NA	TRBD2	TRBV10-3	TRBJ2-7	CAQSAREGYEQYF	TGTGCCCAATCAGCGCGGGAGGGTTACGAGCAGTACTTC
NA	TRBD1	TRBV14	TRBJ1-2	CASSPRTGNGYTF	TGTGCCAGCAGCCCTAGGACAGGGAATGGCTACACCTTC
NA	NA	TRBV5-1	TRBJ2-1	CASSLADYEQFF	TGCGCCAGCAGCTTGGCCGACTATGAGCAGTTCTTC
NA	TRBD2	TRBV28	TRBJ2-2	CASSPGGRGDGELFF	TGTGCCAGCTCCCCCGGCGGGAGGGGAGACGGGGAGCTGTTTTTT
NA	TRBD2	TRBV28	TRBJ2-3	CASSFPYSLAGDTDTQYF	TGTGCCAGCAGTTTCCCTTATTCGTTGGCGGGAGACACAGATACGCAGTATTTT
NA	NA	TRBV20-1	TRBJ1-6	CSARDPVNSPLHF	TGCAGTGCTAGAGATCCAGTGAATTCACCCCTCCACTTT
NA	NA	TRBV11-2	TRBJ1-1	CASSLDRGKEAFF	TGTGCCAGCAGCTTAGACCGGGGGAAGGAAGCTTTCTTT
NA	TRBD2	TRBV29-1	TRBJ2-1	CSVEEVAGANEQFF	TGCAGCGTTGAAGAGGTAGCGGGAGCCAATGAGCAGTTCTTC
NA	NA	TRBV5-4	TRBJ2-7	CASSLRQARAHEQYF	TGTGCCAGCAGCTTAAGACAGGCAAGGGCCCACGAGCAGTACTTC
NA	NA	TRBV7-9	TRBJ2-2	CASSSPPGAQAGELFF	TGTGCCAGCAGCTCCCCCCCTGGGGCGCAGGCCGGGGAGCTGTTTTTT
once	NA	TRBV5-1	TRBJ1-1	CASSLGTKMGTEAFF	TGCGCCAGCAGCTTGGGGACAAAGATGGGCACTGAAGCTTTCTTT
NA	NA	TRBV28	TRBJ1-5	CASESGSLQPQHF	TGTGCCAGCGAATCGGGGAGTCTTCAGCCCCAGCATTTT
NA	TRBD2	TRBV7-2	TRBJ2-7	CASSYLSGRKIEQYF	TGTGCCAGCAGCTACCTTAGCGGGAGAAAGATCGAGCAGTACTTC
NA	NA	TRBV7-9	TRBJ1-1	CASSLVSGAGAFF	TGTGCCAGCAGCTTAGTGTCAGGGGCGGGAGCTTTCTTT
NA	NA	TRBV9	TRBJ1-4	CASSVTGEKLFF	TGTGCCAGCAGCGTTACGGGGGAAAAACTGTTTTTT
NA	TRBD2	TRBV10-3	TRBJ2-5	CAISEPGLATETQYF	TGTGCCATCAGTGAGCCGGGACTAGCGACCGAGACCCAGTACTTC
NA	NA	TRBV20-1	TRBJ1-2	CSAEAVNYGYTF	TGCAGTGCGGAGGCGGTTAACTATGGCTACACCTTC
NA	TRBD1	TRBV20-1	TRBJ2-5	CSAFGATGKETQYF	TGCAGTGCTTTTGGGGCGACAGGGAAAGAGACCCAGTACTTC
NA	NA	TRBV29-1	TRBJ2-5	CSVVSAEETQYF	TGCAGCGTTGTGTCGGCAGAAGAGACCCAGTACTTC